Below are 28 T cell receptor beta chains sequenced from a single sample in a study of CD8 T cells in ankylosing spondylitis. Broader study findings: Blood of patients with ankylosing spondylitis appeared to be characterized by a TCR beta motif of several highly homologous variants.

Their antigens are not known. One entry per CDR3 protein results from TCRdb running MiXCR on the 5' RACE reads. The table lists 700,000 to 850,000 distinct CDR3 sequences, approximately 12% of them singletons, with 0.51% in the top ten. Input material: blood, either unsorted or a sorted T cell fraction (not recorded which). The receptors here all came from a male donor with ankylosing spondylitis.

V gene TRBV10-3 combines with J gene TRBJ1-3, with a weak D call TRBD1 (6 bases). The CDR3 spans 15 residues. CDR1 and CDR2 (germline): ENHRY, SYGVKD. Trimming shortened V by 5 bases and J by 1 base, and 12 bases separated the two germline ends. This CDR3 reads CAISRIQGSGNTIYF. In DNA form, the CDR3 reads TGTGCCATCAGTAGAATACAGGGTTCTGGAAACACCATATATTTT.

This clonotype occurred a few times. This chain links TRBV6-1 with TRBJ2-7; 7 bases fit TRBD1. This CDR3 has 14 residues. Germline assignment: CDR1 MNHNS and CDR2 SASEGT. Trimming removed 5 bases from V and 11 bases from J; junction bases left unmatched: 15. The CDR3 nucleotides read TGTGCCAGCAGTCCCCCCGGACAGGCTGCGAGGGAGTACTTC. This translates into CASSPPGQAAREYF.

The chain uses TRBV11-1 and TRBJ2-3; 11 bases are a match to TRBD2. The J segment lost 2 bases and the V segment lost 1 base, leaving 8 bases of the junction unmatched. From germline, CDR1 is SGHAT and CDR2 FQDESV (reference sequence). The CDR3 covers 18 residues. The DNA of the CDR3 is TGTGCCAGCAGCTTAGAGGATAGCGGGAGGGCAATCACAGATACGCAGTATTTT. Encoded protein: CASSLEDSGRAITDTQYF. The whole variable domain, remainder taken from reference TRBV11-1 and TRBJ2-3, is EAEVAQSPRYKITEKSQAVAFWCDPISGHATLYWYRQILGQGPELLVQFQDESVVDDSQLPKDRFSAERLKGVDSTLKIQPAELGDSAMYLCASSLEDSGRAITDTQYFGPGTRLTVL.

The table lists this clonotype with a few counts. The CDR3 reads CASSLRPRTETQYF. The CDR3 coding sequence is TGTGCCAGCAGTTTAAGACCCCGCACAGAGACCCAGTACTTC. The V gene is TRBV12-3 or TRBV12-4, the J gene TRBJ2-5; D is uncertain. CDR3 length: 14 amino acids. The ends were cut back, 2 bases at V and 4 bases at J, with 11 bases in the middle.

This clonotype occurred once. CDR3 in amino acids: CASSEGEGEQYF. CDR3 nucleotides: TGTGCCAGCAGTGAAGGGGAAGGAGAGCAGTACTTC. V usage is TRBV2 and J usage is TRBJ2-7; D gene uncertain. The CDR3 spans 12 residues. V was pared by 1 base and J by 7 bases, with 8 bases between. Per germline, CDR1 SNHLY and CDR2 FYNNEI.

This clonotype was detected ten times or more. This chain links TRBV20-1 with TRBJ2-6; D remains ambiguous. The germline V and J ends were trimmed by 6 bases and 1 base, with 13 bases remaining between them. CDR1 and CDR2 (germline): DFQATT, SNEGSKA (reference sequence). The CDR3 length is 15 residues. The CDR3 DNA follows: TGCAGTGCAGAGACGTGGGGTTCTGGGGCCAACGTCCTGACTTTC. It yields the protein CSAETWGSGANVLTF.

This clonotype was seen at least ten times. The chain employs TRBV10-1 and TRBJ1-2, with no clear D. V was cut by 4 bases and J by 3 bases, with 15 bases left in between. The V gene's germline CDR1 is WNHNN and CDR2 SYGVQD (reference sequence). This CDR3 has 15 residues. CDR3 DNA: TGCGCCAGCAGTGGGTACCTTGGAGACGACTATGGCTACACCTTC. Translated, it gives CASSGYLGDDYGYTF.

This clonotype was counted between two and nine times. The chain couples TRBV7-2 to TRBJ1-2; D perhaps matches TRBD1 (6 bases). Trimming took 2 bases from V and 7 from J, leaving 14 bases between them. The germline gives CDR1 SGHTA, CDR2 FQGNSA. The CDR3 totals 14 residues. CDR3 region: CASSLTGTFAGYTF. CDR3 coding DNA: TGTGCCAGCAGCTTAACCGGGACATTCGCTGGCTACACCTTC. Full variable domain (missing parts from reference TRBV7-2 and TRBJ1-2): GAGVSQSPSNKVTEKGKDVELRCDPISGHTALYWYRQSLGQGLEFLIYFQGNSAPDKSGLPSDRFSAERTGGSVSTLTIQRTQQEDSAVYLCASSLTGTFAGYTFGSGTRLTVV.

This clonotype was seen a handful of times. The genes are TRBV20-1 and TRBJ1-4; D unresolved. Trimming left V 1 base short and J 8 bases short, with 8 bases between. This CDR3 comprises 12 residues. Germline loops: CDR1 DFQATT, CDR2 SNEGSKA (reference sequence). The CDR3 coding sequence is TGCAGTGCTAGAGTGTTAAGCGAAAAACTGTTTTTT. Translation gives CSARVLSEKLFF.

V usage is TRBV6-1 and J usage is TRBJ2-2, with TRBD2 as a possible D gene (7 bases). V lost 2 bases and J 4 bases, leaving 14 bases between the germline ends. The CDR3 length is 16 residues. CDR1 is MNHNS, CDR2 SASEGT, per germline. The CDR3 sequence is CASSERGGGFTGELFF. The CDR3 DNA is TGTGCCAGCAGTGAAAGGGGGGGAGGGTTCACCGGGGAGCTGTTTTTT.

Ten or more counts support this clonotype. This sequence joins TRBV5-1 and TRBJ2-5, with D unresolved. The CDR3 sequence is 13 residues long. Trimming removed 1 base at V and 0 bases at J, with 4 bases between. CDR1 and CDR2 from the germline V gene are SGHRS and YFSETQ. CDR3 protein: CASSLTDQETQYF. For the CDR3, the DNA is TGCGCCAGCAGCTTGACGGACCAAGAGACCCAGTACTTC.

This clonotype turned up a few times. The chain has TRBV20-1 and TRBJ2-7; TRBD2 is a possible D gene (5 bases). Germline CDR1 DFQATT, CDR2 SNEGSKA (reference sequence). The germline V and J ends were trimmed by 0 bases and 4 bases, with 10 bases remaining between them. The CDR3 runs 13 residues. CDR3 residues: CSARDRTPYEQYF. The CDR3 DNA reads as TGCAGTGCTAGAGACCGGACTCCTTACGAGCAGTACTTC.

This clonotype was seen repeatedly, ten times or more. The chain has TRBV29-1 and TRBJ2-4; D gene unclear. The CDR3 is 12 amino acids. Germline loops: CDR1 SQVTM, CDR2 ANQGSEA. Trimming pared 8 bases from V and 10 bases from J, leaving 18 bases between. CDR3 bases: TGCAGCTTCCTGGGCCCGCCGCGGATTCAGTACTTC. Protein: CSFLGPPRIQYF. Combining the CDR3 with reference TRBV29-1 and TRBJ2-4 gives the whole variable domain SAVISQKPSRDICQRGTSLTIQCQVDSQVTMMFWYRQQPGQSLTLIATANQGSEATYESGFVIDKFPISRPNLTFSTLTVSNMSPEDSSIYLCSFLGPPRIQYFGAGTRLSVL.

The chain links TRBV20-1 to TRBJ2-3, with D tentatively TRBD2 (6 bases). This CDR3 has 14 amino acids. The ends were cut back, 8 bases at V and 2 bases at J, with 17 bases in the middle. The germline V gene encodes CDR1 DFQATT and CDR2 SNEGSKA (reference sequence). The CDR3 is CSNRRGTITDTQYF. The CDR3 DNA follows: TGCAGTAACCGACGGGGGACCATCACAGATACGCAGTATTTT.

This clonotype was recorded at least ten times. The rearrangement links TRBV6-5 to TRBJ2-1; D unclear. The CDR3 totals 14 residues. The V gene's germline CDR1 is MNHEY and CDR2 SVGAGI. The germline V and J ends were trimmed by 0 bases and 3 bases, with 6 bases remaining between them. CDR3: CASSYSRVYNEQFF. CDR3 coding DNA: TGTGCCAGCAGTTACTCGAGAGTCTACAATGAGCAGTTCTTC.

This chain connects TRBV6-1 to TRBJ1-2; a weak D match, TRBD1 (5 bases). From germline, CDR1 is MNHNS and CDR2 SASEGT. This CDR3 has 16 amino acids. V lost 3 bases and J 8 bases, leaving 22 bases between the germline ends. The CDR3 protein is CASSDPGRVRRGGYTF. The CDR3, as DNA: TGTGCCAGCAGTGACCCCGGGAGGGTAAGAAGGGGCGGCTACACCTTC.

The chain links TRBV6-5 to TRBJ1-2; no firm D call. Germline-derived CDR1 and CDR2 are MNHEY and SVGAGI. The CDR3 length is 14 residues. The ends were cut back, 0 bases at V and 1 base at J, with 6 bases in the middle. As DNA, the CDR3 is TGTGCCAGCAGTTACTCTCCGGTTAACTATGGCTACACCTTC. As protein: CASSYSPVNYGYTF.

The chain recombines TRBV9 with TRBJ2-7, with D possibly matching TRBD1 (6 bases). The CDR3 spans 14 residues. Trimming took 2 bases from V and 1 from J, leaving 10 bases between them. Germline V CDR1 and CDR2: SGDLS, YYNGEE. CDR3 in DNA: TGTGCCAGCAGCGTCGAGGGACATTCCTACGAGCAGTACTTC. Protein sequence: CASSVEGHSYEQYF.

This clonotype has only a few counts. The rearrangement uses TRBV20-1 and TRBJ1-5; TRBD1 matches 7 bases. CDR3 length equals 12 residues. V shed 6 bases, J shed 5 bases, and the junction held 4 bases outside the gene matches. Germline CDR1 DFQATT, CDR2 SNEGSKA (reference sequence). The CDR3 bases are TGCAGTGCGGAAGGGGGCGATCAGCCCCAGCATTTT. Protein sequence: CSAEGGDQPQHF.

Only a few counts were recorded for this clonotype. The DNA for the CDR3 is TGCGCCAGCAGCTTGGATCTTACCACGAACACTGAAGCTTTCTTT. This codes for CASSLDLTTNTEAFF. The chain joins TRBV5-1 to TRBJ1-1, with D uncertain. Germline lookup yields CDR1 SGHRS and CDR2 YFSETQ. The CDR3 is 15 amino acids. The germline V and J ends were trimmed by 0 bases and 1 base, with 10 bases remaining between them.

As to this clonotype: The junction and the germline gene differ at one end; a read error may be behind it. The chain employs TRBV5-1 and TRBJ1-2, with a possible D match to TRBD1 (5 bases). The CDR3 consists of 13 residues. Germline values: CDR1 SGHRS, CDR2 YFSETQ. The CDR3 sequence: CVSSLGPDYGYTF. The CDR3 coding sequence is TGCGTCAGCAGCTTGGGACCGGACTATGGCTACACCTTC.

This clonotype occurred a few times. The chain employs TRBV29-1 and TRBJ2-1; D ambiguous. Germline values: CDR1 SQVTM, CDR2 ANQGSEA. The V and J ends lost 4 bases and 0 bases respectively, with 7 bases between them. CDR3 size: 13 residues. CDR3 sequence reads: CSVVLGSYNEQFF. CDR3 DNA sequence: TGCAGCGTTGTACTGGGCTCCTACAATGAGCAGTTCTTC.

V is TRBV6-5 and J is TRBJ2-3, with no clear D. Germline assignment: CDR1 MNHEY and CDR2 SVGAGI. V was trimmed by 6 bases and J by 1 base, leaving 5 bases between them. This CDR3 contains 12 residues. The CDR3 region has the DNA TGTGCCAGCAGACACGGCACAGATACGCAGTATTTT. Residues: CASRHGTDTQYF.

V is TRBV5-5 and J is TRBJ2-1; 9 bases are a match to TRBD2. CDR1 is SGHKS and CDR2 is YYEKEE in the germline V gene (reference sequence). The CDR3 length is 16 residues. V shed 0 bases, J shed 7 bases, and the junction held 8 bases outside the gene matches. CDR3 sequence (DNA): TGTGCCAGCAGCTTGGTTGGCGGGGGGGCAGGGAATGAGCAGTTCTTC. Protein sequence: CASSLVGGGAGNEQFF.

This clonotype was found a few times. The rearrangement links TRBV20-1 to TRBJ1-2; D remains unclear. Trimming pared 3 bases from V and 6 bases from J, leaving 8 bases between. Germline V gives CDR1 DFQATT, CDR2 SNEGSKA (reference sequence). The CDR3 totals 11 residues. The CDR3, as DNA: TGCAGTGCTAGGTCCCTGGATGGCTACACCTTC. Translation: CSARSLDGYTF.

The chain is built from TRBV6-4 and TRBJ2-3, with D unresolved. V lost 4 bases and J lost 2, with 13 bases in between. From germline, CDR1 is MRHNA and CDR2 SNTAGT. The CDR3 length is 15 residues. The CDR3 DNA reads as TGTGCCAGCAGTGCCTCTGACTTTGACACAGATACGCAGTATTTT. This codes for CASSASDFDTDTQYF.

This clonotype was counted a few times. The rearrangement uses TRBV10-3 and TRBJ2-5; D remains unclear. The germline V gene has CDR1 ENHRY and CDR2 SYGVKD. Trimming removed 6 bases at V and 9 bases at J, with 17 bases between. The CDR3 length is 13 residues. CDR3 region: CAISLSLGRSQYF. As DNA, the CDR3 is TGTGCCATCAGCCTAAGTCTAGGTCGGTCCCAGTACTTC.

Only a few counts were recorded for this clonotype. J is TRBJ2-7 and V is TRBV20-1, with a weak D call TRBD1 (6 bases). V shed 3 bases and J shed 3 bases, with 15 bases lying between them. Germline loops: CDR1 DFQATT, CDR2 SNEGSKA (reference sequence). This CDR3 is 14 amino acids long. The DNA for the CDR3 is TGCAGTGCTAGGATACCGGACAGAGACTACGAGCAGTACTTC. Protein: CSARIPDRDYEQYF.